The sequence of this TCR beta chain was determined in a study of HIV-infected children after antiretroviral therapy interruption. The germline CDR1 and CDR2 sequences are LGHDT and YNNKEL (reference sequence). This CDR3 is 14 amino acids long. V lost 4 bases to trimming and J lost 7 bases, with 11 bases between them. Treatment specified: PENTA 11 planned treatment interruption arm or continuous ART arm. Participants had taken at least three-drug ART for at least 24 weeks. Naive CD4+ CD45RA+ CD45RO- T cells were sorted from thawed PBMCs. RNA-based 3' RACE libraries used unique molecular identifiers. TCRdb called the 3' RACE reads again in MiXCR, with one record for every CDR3 protein. The table includes about 83,000 distinct CDR3 sequences, 6.9% detected once. This clonotype was recorded many times. The antigen remains undetermined. General study points: After treatment interruption started, naive CD4+ CDR3 overlap across time points dropped. Sorted CD45RA+ naive cells might include minor non-naive CD45RA+ cells.

The TCR sequence derives from a pool of human donors with HIV. The material sequenced was CD45RA+ CD4+ T cells from PBMCs, pooled from several time points, taken from a donor given antiretroviral therapy, either interrupted or continuous. Subset described: naive CD4+ CD45RA+ CD45RO- T cells. The V gene is TRBV3-1, the J gene TRBJ1-6, with a possible D match to TRBD1 (6 bases). In DNA, the CDR3 is TGTGCCAGCAGCCTAGGGGGAGGCAATTCACCCCTCCACTTT. Its protein is CASSLGGGNSPLHF.